This T cell receptor beta chain was documented in a study of T cell repertoires in cytomegalovirus infection. For the study at large: Epitope selection comprised recently identified HLA-C-restricted CMV epitopes and well-studied HLA-B-restricted CMV epitopes. Indications came from public TCR beta signatures; they pointed to CMV infection and to a matching HLA type. Study results and limitations: There were carriers of CMV plus the relevant HLA, and cumulative public TCR beta family frequency identified them. The response measured ex vivo was dominated by TCR beta clonotypes (HLA-C-restricted and CMV-specific).

This clonotype came up many times. Its target is unknown. The CDR3 is 15 amino acids. CDR1 is SGHTA, CDR2 FQGNSA, per germline. The ends lost 4 bases at V and 10 bases at J; junction bases unmatched: 13. Via MiXCR, TCRdb re-called the reads, giving one row per CDR3 protein. The sample consists of around 360,000 distinct CDR3 sequences, roughly 36% of them appearing once. This chain joins TRBV7-2 and TRBJ2-1; 7 bases match TRBD2. The clonotype was recovered from a human donor in good health (CMV status not recorded). Some clones in this sample may be carry-over from other donors' samples. Material: cultured PBMCs, obtained from culture after CMV antigen stimulation. The CDR3 protein is CASSSLVGRMREQFF. CDR3 sequence (DNA): TGTGCCAGCAGCTCGTTAGTCGGGAGGATGAGGGAGCAGTTCTTC.